This T cell receptor beta chain was captured by sequencing in a study of CD4+ T cells in melanoma. TCRdb's table, derived via immunoSEQ multiplex PCR, lists solely in-frame clones and lacks some. The sample has just under 10,000 clones; about 78% are singletons. This clone was counted once. Its antigen remains unknown. One junction end does not reproduce the germline sequence, and a read error may be involved. Germline V CDR1 and CDR2: SSHAT, FNYEAQ (reference sequence). The CDR3 loop spans 14 amino acids. Whole-study results and caveats: CD8+ T cell, macrophage and B cell function reportedly correlated with neoantigen-specific CD4+ T cells. Reportedly, melanoma neoantigen-specific CD4+ T cells showed varied differentiation states.

This receptor was taken from a human donor with melanoma. The sample taken for sequencing was tumor tissue. The genes are TRBV7-7 and TRBJ2-5; D possibly corresponds to TRBD2 (5 bases). The CDR3 DNA is TGTGCTAGCAGCTTATCTCGGGGTGGGGAGACCCAGTACTTC. This translates into CASSLSRGGETQYF.